This TCR beta chain appears in the sequencing data of a study of CD8 T cells in ankylosing spondylitis. Study-wide results and caveats: A TCR beta motif of about 8 highly homologous variants appeared characteristic of ankylosing spondylitis blood. Prior work had noted some motif variants in reactive arthritis blood and synovial fluid. Matched ankylosing spondylitis synovial fluid reportedly showed significant enrichment of disease-linked clones.

CDR1 and CDR2 (germline): MGHDK, SYGVNS. The CDR3 totals 16 residues. V lost 0 bases, J lost 2 bases, and 14 bases lay in between. There are many counts of this clonotype. The antigen remains undetermined. Quantitative 5'-RACE with molecular barcodes was used to make the TCR beta libraries. MiXCR, applied by TCRdb to the 5' RACE reads, yields one record per CDR3 protein. Of around 390,000 distinct CDR3 sequences in the sample, 20% to 25% were seen once. The TCR originated in a male donor with ankylosing spondylitis. The sample taken for sequencing was blood, either unsorted or a sorted T cell fraction (not recorded which). This sequence joins TRBV25-1 and TRBJ2-7; tentative D call: TRBD2 (6 bases). CDR3 loop: CASSEYSRGSPYEQYF. CDR3 DNA sequence: TGTGCCAGCAGTGAATATTCGCGGGGTAGCCCCTACGAGCAGTACTTC.